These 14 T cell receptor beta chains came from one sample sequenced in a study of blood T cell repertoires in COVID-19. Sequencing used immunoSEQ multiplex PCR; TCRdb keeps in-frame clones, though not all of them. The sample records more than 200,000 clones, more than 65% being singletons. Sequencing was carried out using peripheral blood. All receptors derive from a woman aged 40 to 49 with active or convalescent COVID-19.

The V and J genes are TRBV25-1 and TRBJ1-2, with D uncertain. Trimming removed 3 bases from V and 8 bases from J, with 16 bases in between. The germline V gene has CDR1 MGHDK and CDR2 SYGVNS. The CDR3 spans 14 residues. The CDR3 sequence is CASSDSPLELGYTF. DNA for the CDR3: TGTGCCAGCAGTGATTCCCCCCTCGAACTCGGCTACACCTTC.

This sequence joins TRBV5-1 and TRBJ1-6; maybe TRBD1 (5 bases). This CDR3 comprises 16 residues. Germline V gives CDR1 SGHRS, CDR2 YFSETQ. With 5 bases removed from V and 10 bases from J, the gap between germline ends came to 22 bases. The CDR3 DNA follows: TGCGCCAGCAGTACTGGGGGAGGGAGGGTAGAATCACCCCTCCACTTT. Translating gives CASSTGGGRVESPLHF.

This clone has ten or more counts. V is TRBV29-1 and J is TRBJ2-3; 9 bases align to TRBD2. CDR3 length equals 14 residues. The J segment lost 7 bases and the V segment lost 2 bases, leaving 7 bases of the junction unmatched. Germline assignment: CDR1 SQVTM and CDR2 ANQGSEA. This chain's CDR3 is CSVERVSGGNTQYF. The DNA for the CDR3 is TGCAGCGTTGAACGGGTTAGCGGGGGTAATACGCAGTATTTT.

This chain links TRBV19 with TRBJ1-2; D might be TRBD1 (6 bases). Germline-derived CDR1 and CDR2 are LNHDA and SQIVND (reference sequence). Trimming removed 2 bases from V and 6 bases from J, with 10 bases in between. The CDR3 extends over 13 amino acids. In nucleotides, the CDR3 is TGTGCCAGTAGTATACAGGGGTTGGATGGCTACACCTTC. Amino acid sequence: CASSIQGLDGYTF.

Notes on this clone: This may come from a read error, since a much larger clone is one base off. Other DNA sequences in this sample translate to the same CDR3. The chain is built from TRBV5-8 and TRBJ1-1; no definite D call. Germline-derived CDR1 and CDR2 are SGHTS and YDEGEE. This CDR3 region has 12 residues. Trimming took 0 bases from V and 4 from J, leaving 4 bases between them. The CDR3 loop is CASSLVATEAFF. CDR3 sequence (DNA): TGTGCCAGCAGCTTGGTAGCCACTGAAGCTTTCTTT.

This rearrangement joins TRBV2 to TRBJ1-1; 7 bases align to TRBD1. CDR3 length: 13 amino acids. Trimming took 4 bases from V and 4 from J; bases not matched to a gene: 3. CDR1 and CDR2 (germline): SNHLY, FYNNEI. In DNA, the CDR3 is TGTGCCAGCAGTGGACAGGGTACCACTGAAGCTTTCTTT. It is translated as CASSGQGTTEAFF.

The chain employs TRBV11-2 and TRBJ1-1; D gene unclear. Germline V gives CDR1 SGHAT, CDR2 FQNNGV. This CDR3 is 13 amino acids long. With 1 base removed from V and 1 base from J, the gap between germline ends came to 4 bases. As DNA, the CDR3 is TGTGCCAGCAGCTTAGGAGGGAACACTGAAGCTTTCTTT. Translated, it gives CASSLGGNTEAFF.

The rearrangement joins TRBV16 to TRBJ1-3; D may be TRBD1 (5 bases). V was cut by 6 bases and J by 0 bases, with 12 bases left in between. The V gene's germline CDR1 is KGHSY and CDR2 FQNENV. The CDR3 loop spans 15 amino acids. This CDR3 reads CASSTGRNSGNTIYF. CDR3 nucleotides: TGTGCCAGCAGTACAGGACGTAACTCTGGAAACACCATATATTTT.

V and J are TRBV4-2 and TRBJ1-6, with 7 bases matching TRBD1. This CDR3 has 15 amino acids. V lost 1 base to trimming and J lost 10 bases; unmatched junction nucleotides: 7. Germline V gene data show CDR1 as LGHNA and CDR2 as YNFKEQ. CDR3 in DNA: TGTGCCAGCAGCCAAGGGAGGACAGGAGTGTCACCCCTCCACTTT. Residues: CASSQGRTGVSPLHF.

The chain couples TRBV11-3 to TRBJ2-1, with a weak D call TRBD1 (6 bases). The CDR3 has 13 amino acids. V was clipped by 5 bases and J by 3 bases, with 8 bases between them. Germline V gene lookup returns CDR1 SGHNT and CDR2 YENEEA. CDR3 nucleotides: TGTGCCAGCAGCCAGGACAGCTACAATGAGCAGTTCTTC. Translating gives CASSQDSYNEQFF.

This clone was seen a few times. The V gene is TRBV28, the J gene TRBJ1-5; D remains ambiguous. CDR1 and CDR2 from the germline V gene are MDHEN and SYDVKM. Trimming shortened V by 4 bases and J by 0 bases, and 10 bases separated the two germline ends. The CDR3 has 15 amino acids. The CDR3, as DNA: TGTGCCAGCAGTTCTACTGACATTAGCAATCAGCCCCAGCATTTT. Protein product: CASSSTDISNQPQHF.

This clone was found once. The CDR3 bases are TGTGCCAGCAGCTCAGGGGTTATGTCGCCGAACACTGAAGCTTTCTTT. Encoded protein: CASSSGVMSPNTEAFF. This chain connects TRBV11-2 to TRBJ1-1, with D possibly being TRBD1 (6 bases). Trimming took 4 bases from V and 1 from J, leaving 16 bases between them. The germline CDR1 and CDR2 sequences are SGHAT and FQNNGV. The CDR3 is 16 residues long.

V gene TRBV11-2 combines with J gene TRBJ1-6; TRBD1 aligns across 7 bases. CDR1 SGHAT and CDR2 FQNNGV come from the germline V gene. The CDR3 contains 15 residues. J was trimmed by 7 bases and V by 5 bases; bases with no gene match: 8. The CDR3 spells CASSTQGKGNSPLHF. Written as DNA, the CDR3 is TGTGCCAGCAGCACACAGGGGAAGGGAAATTCACCCCTCCACTTT.

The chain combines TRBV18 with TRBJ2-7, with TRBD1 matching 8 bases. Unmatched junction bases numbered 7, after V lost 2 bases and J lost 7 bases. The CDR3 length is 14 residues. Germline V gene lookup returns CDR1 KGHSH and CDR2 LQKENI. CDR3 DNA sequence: TGTGCCAGCTCACCAAGCGGACAGGGTGGTGAGCAGTACGTC. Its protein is CASSPSGQGGEQYV.